What follows describes a single T cell receptor beta chain. Its cognate antigen is unknown. PCR employed 60 Vbeta and 13 Jbeta primers. TCRdb keeps only in-frame clones here, not all; method: immunoSEQ multiplex PCR. Here the sample spans around 150,000 clones, roughly 68% being singletons. The data were obtained in a study of cytomegalovirus exposure and HLA in healthy donors. General study findings and limits: Among TCR beta chains, those listed as cytomegalovirus-associated numbered over 150. Based on reports, TCR beta sequences accurately predicted HLA-A and HLA-B alleles for most subjects. A later analysis found common viral pathogens apparently linked to several of the most significant clusters.

The trim removed 6 bases at V and 5 bases at J, leaving 10 bases unmatched. Germline CDR1 and CDR2: MNHNS and SASEGT. CDR3 length: 15 residues. Every donor was a healthy person donating bone marrow. The receptor comes from a man aged 60-69 years in good health and CMV-seronegative. V and J are TRBV6-1 and TRBJ2-5; 9 positions agree with TRBD1. Sequencing was done on a sample of PBMCs. CDR3 in DNA: TGTGCCAGCAGCACGGCGGGACAGGGCCGGGAGACCCAGTACTTC. Translation: CASSTAGQGRETQYF.